A selection of T cell receptor beta chains follows, all from one sample in a study of blood T cell repertoires in COVID-19. Measured with immunoSEQ multiplex PCR; TCRdb has only the in-frame clones, and not every one. The table has approximately 300,000 clones, around nine tenths seen once. The sequenced material came from peripheral blood. Receptors originate from a woman aged 30 to 39 with COVID-19, enrolled during active disease. Each CDR3 is given with its conserved first and last residue. Fields, in order: J gene, CDR3 length, clone size, V gene, D gene, CDR3 protein, CDR3 DNA. D genes are given only for firm matches. Clone size is not always given. Where it is, it says once, few, many or a class for expanded clones.

J gene: TRBJ1-5
CDR3 length: 15
clone size: NA
V gene: TRBV2
D gene: TRBD1
CDR3 protein: CASRDGTAGNQPQHF
CDR3 DNA: TGTGCCAGCAGGGATGGGACAGCAGGCAATCAGCCCCAGCATTTT

J gene: TRBJ1-4
CDR3 length: 13
clone size: NA
V gene: TRBV6-4
D gene: TRBD1
CDR3 protein: CASLGTAGEKLFF
CDR3 DNA: TGTGCCAGCCTCGGGACAGCGGGTGAAAAACTGTTTTTT

J gene: TRBJ2-4
CDR3 length: 16
clone size: NA
V gene: TRBV2
D gene: NA
CDR3 protein: CASSDNRGRAKNIQYF
CDR3 DNA: TGTGCCAGCAGTGATAATCGAGGCAGAGCCAAAAACATTCAGTACTTC

J gene: TRBJ2-1
CDR3 length: 17
clone size: NA
V gene: TRBV4-2
D gene: TRBD2
CDR3 protein: CASSHGKELAGRGEQFF
CDR3 DNA: TGTGCCAGCAGCCACGGCAAGGAACTAGCGGGAAGAGGTGAGCAGTTCTTC

J gene: TRBJ1-1
CDR3 length: 16
clone size: NA
V gene: TRBV6-5
D gene: NA
CDR3 protein: CASSYFPGQANTEAFF
CDR3 DNA: TGTGCCAGCAGTTACTTCCCGGGACAAGCGAACACTGAAGCTTTCTTT

J gene: TRBJ1-1
CDR3 length: 14
clone size: NA
V gene: TRBV10-2
D gene: NA
CDR3 protein: CASRVGRWDTEAFF
CDR3 DNA: TGCGCCAGCAGGGTGGGCCGGTGGGACACTGAAGCTTTCTTT

J gene: TRBJ2-7
CDR3 length: 14
clone size: NA
V gene: TRBV10-2
D gene: TRBD2
CDR3 protein: CASRSPSGSYEQYF
CDR3 DNA: TGCGCCAGCAGGAGTCCCAGCGGGAGCTACGAGCAGTACTTC

J gene: TRBJ1-3
CDR3 length: 14
clone size: NA
V gene: TRBV2
D gene: NA
CDR3 protein: CASSGAGSGNTIYF
CDR3 DNA: TGTGCCAGCAGTGGGGCCGGCTCTGGAAACACCATATATTTT

J gene: TRBJ2-2
CDR3 length: 15
clone size: NA
V gene: TRBV10-3
D gene: TRBD2
CDR3 protein: CAINIAGIGTGELFF
CDR3 DNA: TGTGCCATCAATATAGCGGGAATAGGCACCGGGGAGCTGTTTTTT

J gene: TRBJ1-1
CDR3 length: 14
clone size: NA
V gene: TRBV30
D gene: NA
CDR3 protein: CAWSVTGRNTEAFF
CDR3 DNA: TGTGCCTGGAGTGTCACAGGCCGCAACACTGAAGCTTTCTTT

J gene: TRBJ2-7
CDR3 length: 14
clone size: NA
V gene: TRBV7-9
D gene: NA
CDR3 protein: CASSTTGNNYEQYF
CDR3 DNA: TGTGCCAGCAGCACGACCGGGAACAACTACGAGCAGTACTTC

J gene: TRBJ2-3
CDR3 length: 13
clone size: NA
V gene: TRBV11-2
D gene: NA
CDR3 protein: CASRATVGDTQYF
CDR3 DNA: TGTGCCAGCAGAGCGACGGTCGGGGATACGCAGTATTTT

J gene: TRBJ2-1
CDR3 length: 15
clone size: once
V gene: TRBV5-1
D gene: TRBD1
CDR3 protein: CASSEGTGRYNEQFF
CDR3 DNA: TGCGCCAGCAGCGAAGGGACAGGCCGATACAATGAGCAGTTCTTC

J gene: TRBJ1-1
CDR3 length: 14
clone size: NA
V gene: TRBV10-3
D gene: TRBD1
CDR3 protein: CAIKGTGAITEAFF
CDR3 DNA: TGTGCCATCAAGGGGACAGGGGCTATCACTGAAGCTTTCTTT

J gene: TRBJ2-7
CDR3 length: 13
clone size: NA
V gene: TRBV27
D gene: TRBD2
CDR3 protein: CASSGLAVYEQYF
CDR3 DNA: TGTGCCAGCAGTGGACTAGCGGTCTACGAGCAGTACTTC

J gene: TRBJ2-7
CDR3 length: 11
clone size: NA
V gene: TRBV29-1
D gene: NA
CDR3 protein: CSVLTSYEQYF
CDR3 DNA: TGCAGCGTCCTTACATCCTACGAGCAGTACTTC

J gene: TRBJ1-5
CDR3 length: 14
clone size: few
V gene: TRBV6-5
D gene: NA
CDR3 protein: CASSSEMGVRPQHF
CDR3 DNA: TGTGCCAGCAGTTCCGAAATGGGAGTTCGGCCCCAGCATTTT

J gene: TRBJ2-6
CDR3 length: 16
clone size: NA
V gene: TRBV9
D gene: TRBD1
CDR3 protein: CASSGGTGTGANVLTF
CDR3 DNA: TGTGCCAGCAGCGGAGGGACAGGGACTGGGGCCAACGTCCTGACTTTC

J gene: TRBJ2-1
CDR3 length: 13
clone size: NA
V gene: TRBV11-2
D gene: TRBD2
CDR3 protein: CASSLGLAGDKFF
CDR3 DNA: TGTGCCAGCAGCTTAGGACTAGCGGGAGATAAGTTCTTC

J gene: TRBJ1-2
CDR3 length: 14
clone size: NA
V gene: TRBV4-1
D gene: NA
CDR3 protein: CASSHGGAGFGYTF
CDR3 DNA: TGCGCCAGCAGCCATGGGGGGGCTGGGTTTGGCTACACCTTC

J gene: TRBJ2-2
CDR3 length: 12
clone size: few
V gene: TRBV12-3/TRBV12-4
D gene: NA
CDR3 protein: CASSLQTGELFF
CDR3 DNA: TGTGCCAGCAGTTTACAAACCGGGGAGCTGTTTTTT

J gene: TRBJ2-3
CDR3 length: 14
clone size: NA
V gene: TRBV7-3
D gene: NA
CDR3 protein: CASSVGVGTDTQYF
CDR3 DNA: TGTGCCAGCAGCGTCGGGGTGGGCACAGATACGCAGTATTTT

J gene: TRBJ2-2
CDR3 length: 14
clone size: NA
V gene: TRBV11-2
D gene: NA
CDR3 protein: CASSLGRRTGELFF
CDR3 DNA: TGTGCCAGCAGCTTAGGGCGGAGGACCGGGGAGCTGTTTTTT

J gene: TRBJ2-7
CDR3 length: 13
clone size: NA
V gene: TRBV5-4
D gene: NA
CDR3 protein: CASSLTQGYEQYF
CDR3 DNA: TGTGCCAGCAGCTTGACGCAGGGATACGAGCAGTACTTC

J gene: TRBJ2-1
CDR3 length: 16
clone size: few
V gene: TRBV28
D gene: TRBD2
CDR3 protein: CASSLFPSGGYNEQFF
CDR3 DNA: TGTGCCAGCAGTTTATTTCCTAGCGGGGGATACAATGAGCAGTTCTTC

J gene: TRBJ1-2
CDR3 length: 14
clone size: NA
V gene: TRBV7-2
D gene: NA
CDR3 protein: CASSPGSANYGYTF
CDR3 DNA: TGTGCCAGCAGCCCCGGTAGTGCTAACTATGGCTACACCTTC

J gene: TRBJ2-3
CDR3 length: 15
clone size: NA
V gene: TRBV6-2/TRBV6-3
D gene: TRBD2
CDR3 protein: CASSPTSGSTDTQYF
CDR3 DNA: TGTGCCAGCAGCCCGACTAGCGGGAGCACAGATACGCAGTATTTT

J gene: TRBJ1-1
CDR3 length: 13
clone size: NA
V gene: TRBV30
D gene: NA
CDR3 protein: CAWRAPAGTEAFF
CDR3 DNA: TGTGCCTGGAGGGCACCGGCGGGCACTGAAGCTTTCTTT

J gene: TRBJ2-2
CDR3 length: 16
clone size: NA
V gene: TRBV5-1
D gene: TRBD1
CDR3 protein: CASSLAQGAFTGELFF
CDR3 DNA: TGCGCCAGCAGCTTGGCACAGGGGGCATTCACCGGGGAGCTGTTTTTT

J gene: TRBJ2-1
CDR3 length: 16
clone size: NA
V gene: TRBV6-6
D gene: TRBD2
CDR3 protein: CASSYRTSGHNNEQFF
CDR3 DNA: TGTGCCAGCAGTTACAGGACTAGCGGGCATAACAATGAGCAGTTCTTC

J gene: TRBJ1-4
CDR3 length: 14
clone size: NA
V gene: TRBV28
D gene: NA
CDR3 protein: CASSLLLGPTKLFF
CDR3 DNA: TGTGCCAGCAGTTTATTACTTGGGCCGACGAAACTGTTTTTT

J gene: TRBJ2-7
CDR3 length: 12
clone size: NA
V gene: TRBV5-8
D gene: NA
CDR3 protein: CASSLIGYEQYF
CDR3 DNA: TGTGCCAGCAGCTTGATCGGCTACGAGCAGTACTTC

J gene: TRBJ1-5
CDR3 length: 15
clone size: NA
V gene: TRBV2
D gene: TRBD1
CDR3 protein: CASQQDRALGQPQHF
CDR3 DNA: TGTGCCAGCCAGCAGGACAGGGCATTGGGTCAGCCCCAGCATTTT

J gene: TRBJ2-1
CDR3 length: 14
clone size: NA
V gene: TRBV11-2
D gene: TRBD1
CDR3 protein: CASSLRTGGNEQFF
CDR3 DNA: TGTGCCAGCAGCTTAAGGACAGGGGGGAATGAGCAGTTCTTC

J gene: TRBJ1-3
CDR3 length: 16
clone size: once
V gene: TRBV6-5
D gene: NA
CDR3 protein: CASSYSGGNLGNTIYF
CDR3 DNA: TGTGCCAGCAGTTACTCGGGAGGGAACCTGGGAAACACCATATATTTT

J gene: TRBJ1-2
CDR3 length: 13
clone size: NA
V gene: TRBV27
D gene: TRBD1
CDR3 protein: CASRSTGNYGYTF
CDR3 DNA: TGTGCCAGCAGATCGACAGGGAACTATGGCTACACCTTC